This T cell receptor beta chain was obtained from a study of PD-L1 blockade in urothelial cancer. The ends were cut back, 0 bases at V and 6 bases at J, with 12 bases in the middle. CDR1 and CDR2 (germline): KGHSH, LQKENI. The CDR3 has 15 residues. Time point here: pretreatment peripheral blood. TCRdb's table, derived via immunoSEQ multiplex PCR, lists solely in-frame clones and lacks some. The sample carries about 93,000 clones, nearly 90% recorded once. Specimen: PBMCs, collected around atezolizumab (anti-PD-L1) treatment. J is TRBJ2-1 and V is TRBV18; D perhaps matches TRBD2 (6 bases). This sequence was found in a man in his sixties with urothelial cancer. The CDR3 protein is CASSPPGLRPNEQFF. CDR3 bases: TGTGCCAGCTCACCACCGGGACTTAGGCCCAATGAGCAGTTCTTC.